Described below is a single TCR beta chain sequence and its context. The specificity of this receptor is unknown. No much larger clonotype is one base removed from it; base qualities were not supplied. The CDR3 regions of human TCRbeta chains were analyzed by immunosequencing. The authors' pipeline ran thus. TCRs in the repertoires were matched against a reference library of SARS-CoV-2-specific TCRs that had been generated with the MIRA antigen-specificity platform. Breadth was defined as the fraction of unique TCRs that were SARS-CoV-2-associated. Depth was defined as the fraction of total T cells that were SARS-CoV-2-associated. Each spike-specific TCR was assigned to its reactive spike region and to a CD4 or CD8 class using the MIRA data. Log10-transformed breadth and depth values were compared by one-way ANOVA with Sidak's multiple comparisons tests. TCRdb retrieved this table from immuneACCESS and kept in-frame rearrangements only. Not all clones are present; in checked studies, unresolved V genes account for under half, and no reason is known for the remainder. Clonal size and the V and J genes are those of that table, whereas D and trimming came from the DNA. The table for this sample lists roughly 120,000 clones; approximately 90% of them were counted only once. The ten largest clonotypes hold 7% to 8% of the sample.

The meaning of the sample's time point label: baseline before first vaccination. Vaccinee samples came from UK trials COV001 and COV002, including a single-blind randomized controlled phase 2/3 trial of AZD1222 (ChAdOx1 nCoV-19) in healthy adults. Trial participant PBMC samples were collected at day 0 and day 28 after the second dose for TCRbeta chain sequencing. The data originate from a study of T cell responses to AZD1222 COVID-19 vaccine (dated by TCRdb to the early 2020s). In terms of the full investigation: Because spike-specific TCR depth and breadth did not differ between the two schedules, AZD1222 recipients who got a second dose at roughly 4 weeks were pooled with those who got a second dose at roughly 12 weeks. TCR sequencing covered some 250 trial participants: 207 given two doses of AZD1222 and 26 given two doses of MenACWY control vaccine. Trial participants were enrolled by age into subgroups of 18-55, 56-69 and 70-plus years, and about 150, 27 and 61 TCR-sequenced participants, respectively, were included in these subgroups. Broader findings and caveats from the paper: Most participants were white British and females outnumbered males, and the authors suggested that clonal diversity may have been underestimated. After two AZD1222 doses, spike-specific TCR breadth and depth were significantly higher than at day 0 and than in MenACWY recipients. The vaccine-associated CD4 TCRs covered the entire spike protein, and the dominant responses fell in regions 160-218 and 743-854. No day 14 peak-response samples were available, so repertoires were characterized only after the peak T cell response. Nearly half of unique spike-specific TCRs reportedly recognized epitopes outside regions mutated in the B.1.351 and B.1.1.7 variants. In the small 56-69-year group, the increase in depth fell short of significance, most likely because of low power. Conclusions about previously exposed vaccinees were limited because only six AZD1222 recipients were SARS-CoV-2 seropositive at baseline.

Its CDR3 holds 13 amino acids, cysteine through phenylalanine. Of all the DNA, just the CDR3 is kept, 39 bases in frame from base 1. V is cut back by 3 bases and J by 9 bases, with 6 bases in the junction unmatched. For CDR1 and CDR2, the germline V gene lists SGHRS and YFSETQ. Here the chain combines TRBV5-1 and TRBJ2-1; 7 middle bases align to TRBD2. The receptor was derived from an adult in good health. The material sequenced was peripheral blood, taken on day 0 of AZD1222 vaccination. The CDR3 reads as follows: CASSSQTSFEQFF. The DNA is TGCGCCAGCAGCTCTCAGACTAGCTTTGAGCAGTTCTTC.